Below are 5 T cell receptor beta chains sequenced from a single sample in a study of T cells in localized non-small cell lung cancer. Some clones are missing from TCRdb's copy, which holds only in-frame ones; the method was immunoSEQ multiplex PCR. The data contain around 91,000 clones, over 80% of them seen just once; the ten biggest clones take up more than 14%. Sequences were derived from peripheral blood, sampled before any cancer treatment. These receptors came from a man aged 40 to 70 with stage I squamous cell lung carcinoma.

This sequence joins TRBV4-3 and TRBJ2-1, with a weak D call TRBD1 (7 bases). CDR3 size: 17 residues. Germline V CDR1 and CDR2: LGHNA, YSLEER. With 3 bases removed from V and 4 bases from J, the gap between germline ends came to 19 bases. As DNA, the CDR3 is TGCGCCAGCAGCCACGCCCGGGGGACAGATAATTACAATGAGCAGTTCTTC. Translation: CASSHARGTDNYNEQFF.

The V gene is TRBV5-1, the J gene TRBJ1-1; 7 nucleotides agree with TRBD1. V was clipped by 2 bases and J by 1 base; unmatched bases: 8. The germline CDR1 and CDR2 sequences are SGHRS and YFSETQ. The CDR3 consists of 16 residues. CDR3 DNA sequence: TGCGCCAGCAGCTTATATACCGGGACAGAGAACACTGAAGCTTTCTTT. Protein product: CASSLYTGTENTEAFF.

This rearrangement joins TRBV18 to TRBJ1-5, with TRBD1 identical over 9 bases. Per germline, CDR1 KGHSH and CDR2 LQKENI. The trim removed 6 bases at V and 1 base at J, leaving 7 bases unmatched. This CDR3 region has 16 residues. CDR3 coding DNA: TGTGCCAGCTCCCAGATTGGGACAGGGAGCAATCAGCCCCAGCATTTT. Its protein is CASSQIGTGSNQPQHF.

The V gene is TRBV5-4, the J gene TRBJ2-1, with TRBD2 matching 7 bases. Germline assignment: CDR1 SGHNT and CDR2 YYREEE (reference sequence). The CDR3 runs to 15 residues. V gave up 4 bases and J gave up 4 bases; unmatched junction bases: 8. The CDR3 sequence is CASSKGGSGYNEQFF. The CDR3 nucleotides read TGTGCCAGCAGCAAGGGAGGGAGTGGGTACAATGAGCAGTTCTTC. The entire variable domain, with the rest obtained from reference TRBV5-4 and TRBJ2-1, is as follows: ETGVTQSPTHLIKTRGQQVTLRCSSQSGHNTVSWYQQALGQGPQFIFQYYREEENGRGNFPPRFSGLQFPNYSSELNVNALELDDSALYLCASSKGGSGYNEQFFGPGTRLTVL.

The gene calls are TRBV18 and TRBJ1-5; maybe TRBD1 (5 bases). Germline CDR1 reads KGHSH; CDR2 reads LQKENI. Trimming removed 3 bases at V and 7 bases at J, with 10 bases between. The CDR3 totals 13 residues. CDR3 sequence (DNA): TGTGCCAGCTCACCCGGGGGTGGGCAGCCCCAGCATTTT. Protein sequence: CASSPGGGQPQHF.